A selection of T cell receptor beta chains follows, all from one sample in a study of technical replicates of blood from a handful of donors. The method was immunoSEQ multiplex PCR; TCRdb's version includes in-frame clones alone and lacks a portion of them. The sample includes about 56,000 clones, 80% to 95% of them seen just once. Sequenced input: PBMCs. Source of these receptors: a human donor in good health. Some clones in this sample may be carry-over from other donors' samples. CDR3s include the opening cysteine and the closing phenylalanine or tryptophan. A D gene is named only where the DNA matches it firmly. Size is omitted from some rows. Given values are once, few, many or a class for expanded clones.

>TRBV29-1|TRBJ2-4|.|.
CSVEVRRADIQYF
TGCAGCGTTGAAGTCCGCAGGGCCGACATTCAGTACTTC
>TRBV7-8|TRBJ2-5|.|medium-sized
CASSLDLASTETQYF
TGTGCCAGCAGCTTAGACCTAGCTAGTACGGAGACCCAGTACTTC
>TRBV5-1|TRBJ1-2|TRBD1|.
CASSLANVQGNVYGYTF
TGCGCCAGCAGCTTGGCCAATGTACAGGGGAACGTCTATGGCTACACCTTC
>TRBV4-2|TRBJ1-1|.|.
CASSQVGGFGGDTEAFF
TGTGCCAGCAGCCAAGTGGGTGGATTTGGGGGGGACACTGAAGCTTTCTTT
>TRBV7-6|TRBJ2-7|TRBD2|.
CASSLAATSGRAYEQYF
TGTGCCAGCAGCTTAGCGGCGACTAGCGGGAGGGCCTACGAGCAGTACTTC
>TRBV5-5|TRBJ2-7|.|.
CASSLRLQGGAYEQYF
TGTGCCAGCAGCTTGCGTCTTCAGGGGGGAGCCTACGAGCAGTACTTC
>TRBV4-1|TRBJ1-2|.|.
CASSQKGQVVGNYGYTF
TGCGCCAGCAGCCAAAAGGGGCAGGTAGTAGGCAACTATGGCTACACCTTC
>TRBV5-1|TRBJ2-1|TRBD2|once
CASSLTSGRADEQFF
TGCGCCAGCAGCTTGACTAGCGGGAGGGCCGATGAGCAGTTCTTC
>TRBV9|TRBJ2-1|.|.
CASSVEEGWLEQFF
TGTGCCAGCAGCGTAGAGGAGGGGTGGCTCGAGCAGTTCTTC
>TRBV9|TRBJ1-3|TRBD1|.
CASSVGSGGLPGNTIYF
TGTGCCAGCAGCGTAGGTTCAGGGGGCCTTCCTGGAAACACCATATATTTT
>TRBV7-2|TRBJ1-5|.|.
CASSWAENQPQHF
TGTGCCAGCAGCTGGGCAGAGAATCAGCCCCAGCATTTT
>TRBV25-1|TRBJ2-5|TRBD1|.
CASRPRGTGQGYQETQYF
TGTGCCAGCAGACCGAGAGGGACGGGACAGGGGTACCAAGAGACCCAGTACTTC
>TRBV6-5|TRBJ2-7|.|.
CASSYRGPLYF
TGTGCCAGCAGTTACCGTGGCCCCCTGTACTTC
>TRBV5-1|TRBJ2-1|TRBD2|.
CASSLGLAINEQFF
TGCGCCAGCAGCTTGGGACTAGCGATCAATGAGCAGTTCTTC
>TRBV5-1|TRBJ2-5|.|.
CASSLVSGKETQYF
TGCGCCAGCAGCTTGGTTTCCGGGAAAGAGACCCAGTACTTC
>TRBV5-1|TRBJ2-1|.|.
CASSSTVNYNEQFF
TGCGCCAGCAGCTCGACAGTAAATTACAATGAGCAGTTCTTC
>TRBV5-5|TRBJ2-5|.|once
CASRLEVGEETQYF
TGTGCCAGCAGGCTGGAAGTAGGGGAAGAGACCCAGTACTTC
>TRBV5-4|TRBJ1-2|.|.
CASSLSGRGRGVSGYTF
TGTGCCAGCAGCTTGTCGGGTCGGGGCAGGGGAGTATCTGGCTACACCTTC
>TRBV4-2|TRBJ2-1|TRBD2|.
CASSRRRGAYNEQFF
TGTGCCAGCAGCCGAAGACGGGGGGCCTACAATGAGCAGTTCTTC
>TRBV11-2|TRBJ2-7|TRBD2|.
CASSFLGLGHYEQYF
TGTGCCAGCAGCTTTCTCGGACTAGGGCACTACGAGCAGTACTTC